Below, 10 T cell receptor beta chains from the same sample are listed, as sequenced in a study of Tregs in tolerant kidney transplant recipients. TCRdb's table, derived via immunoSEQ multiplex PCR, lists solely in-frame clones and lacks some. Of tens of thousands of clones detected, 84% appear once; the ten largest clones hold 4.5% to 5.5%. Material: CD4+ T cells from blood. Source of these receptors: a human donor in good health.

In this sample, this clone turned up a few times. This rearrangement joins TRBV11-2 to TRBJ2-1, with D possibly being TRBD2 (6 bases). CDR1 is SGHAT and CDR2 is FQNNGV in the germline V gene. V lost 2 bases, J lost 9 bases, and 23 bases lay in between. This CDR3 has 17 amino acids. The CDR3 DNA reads TGTGCCAGCAGCTTAATGGGGCCCGGGACTTCCACCGGTGAGCAGTTCTTC. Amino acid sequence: CASSLMGPGTSTGEQFF.

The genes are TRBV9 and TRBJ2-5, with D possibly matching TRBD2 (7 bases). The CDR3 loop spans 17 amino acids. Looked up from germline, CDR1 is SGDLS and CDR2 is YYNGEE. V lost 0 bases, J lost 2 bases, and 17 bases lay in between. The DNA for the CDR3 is TGTGCCAGCAGCGTAGATTTGAGGGGGGGACTACAAGAGACCCAGTACTTC. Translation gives CASSVDLRGGLQETQYF.

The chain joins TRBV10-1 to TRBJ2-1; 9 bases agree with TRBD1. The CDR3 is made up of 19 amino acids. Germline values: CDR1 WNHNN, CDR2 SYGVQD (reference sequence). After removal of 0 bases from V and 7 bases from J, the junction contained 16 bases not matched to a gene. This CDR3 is CASSESSRDRVYLHNEQFF. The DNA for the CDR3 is TGCGCCAGCAGTGAGTCAAGCCGGGACAGGGTCTATCTACATAATGAGCAGTTCTTC.

CDR3 nucleotide sequence: TGCGCCAGCAGCCAAGATTGGGGACAGGGGGCTTATAGCAATCAGCCCCAGCATTTT. It codes for CASSQDWGQGAYSNQPQHF. V and J are TRBV4-1 and TRBJ1-5; 12 bases match TRBD1. Per germline, CDR1 MGHRA and CDR2 YSYEKL. The junction had 6 bases not matched to a gene; V was cut back by 0 bases and J by 0 bases. The CDR3 covers 19 residues.

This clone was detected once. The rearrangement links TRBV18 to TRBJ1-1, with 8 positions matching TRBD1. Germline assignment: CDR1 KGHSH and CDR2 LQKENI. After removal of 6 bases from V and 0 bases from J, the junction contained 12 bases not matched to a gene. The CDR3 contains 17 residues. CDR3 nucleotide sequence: TGTGCCAGCTCCGGGACAGGCGCCAAAATTATGAACACTGAAGCTTTCTTT. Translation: CASSGTGAKIMNTEAFF.

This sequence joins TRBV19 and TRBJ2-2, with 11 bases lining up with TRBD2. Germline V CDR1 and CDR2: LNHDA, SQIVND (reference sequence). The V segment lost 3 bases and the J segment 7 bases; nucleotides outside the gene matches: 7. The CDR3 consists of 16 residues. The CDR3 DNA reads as TGTGCCAGTAGTATGAAGACTAGCGGGATAGGCGGGGAGCTGTTTTTT. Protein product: CASSMKTSGIGGELFF.

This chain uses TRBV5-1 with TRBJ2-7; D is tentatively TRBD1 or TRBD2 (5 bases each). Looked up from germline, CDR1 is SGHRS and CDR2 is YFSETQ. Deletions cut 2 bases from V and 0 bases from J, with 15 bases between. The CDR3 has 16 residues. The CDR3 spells CASSLVGTDPSYEQYF. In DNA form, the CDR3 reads TGCGCCAGCAGCTTAGTCGGGACGGACCCCTCCTACGAGCAGTACTTC.

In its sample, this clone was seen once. The CDR3 protein is CAWAGEYNSPLHF. For the CDR3, the DNA is TGTGCCTGGGCGGGGGAGTATAATTCACCCCTCCACTTT. The genes are TRBV30 and TRBJ1-6, with D perhaps matching TRBD1 (5 bases). Germline lookup yields CDR1 GTSNPN and CDR2 SVGIG (reference sequence). The CDR3 has 13 amino acids. With 5 bases removed from V and 4 bases from J, the gap between germline ends came to 9 bases.

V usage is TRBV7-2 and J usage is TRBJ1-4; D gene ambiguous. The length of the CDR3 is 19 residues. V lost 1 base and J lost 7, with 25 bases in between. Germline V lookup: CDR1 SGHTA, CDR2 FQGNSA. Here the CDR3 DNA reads TGTGCCAGCAGCTTAGGCTGGGATCCTTCCCCGTTTCGGGGTGAAAAACTGTTTTTT. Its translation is CASSLGWDPSPFRGEKLFF.

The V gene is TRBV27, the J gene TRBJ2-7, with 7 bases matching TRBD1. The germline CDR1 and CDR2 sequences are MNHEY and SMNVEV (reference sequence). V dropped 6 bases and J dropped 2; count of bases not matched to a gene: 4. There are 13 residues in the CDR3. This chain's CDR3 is CASRQGGAYEQYF. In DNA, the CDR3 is TGTGCCAGCAGGCAAGGGGGCGCCTACGAGCAGTACTTC.